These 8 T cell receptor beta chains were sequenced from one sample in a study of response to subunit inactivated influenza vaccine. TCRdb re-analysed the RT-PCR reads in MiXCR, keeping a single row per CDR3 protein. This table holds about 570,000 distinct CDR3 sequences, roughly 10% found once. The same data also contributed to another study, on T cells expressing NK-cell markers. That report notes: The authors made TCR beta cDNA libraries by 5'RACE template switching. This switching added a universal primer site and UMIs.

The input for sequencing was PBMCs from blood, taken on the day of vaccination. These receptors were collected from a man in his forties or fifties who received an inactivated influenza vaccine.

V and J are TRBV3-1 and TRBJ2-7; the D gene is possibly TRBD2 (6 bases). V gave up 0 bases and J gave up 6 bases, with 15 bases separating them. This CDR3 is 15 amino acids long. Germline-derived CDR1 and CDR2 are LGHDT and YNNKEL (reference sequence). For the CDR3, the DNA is TGTGCCAGCAGCCAAGAAGGAGGGCGGACGTCCGAGCAGTACTTC. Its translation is CASSQEGGRTSEQYF.

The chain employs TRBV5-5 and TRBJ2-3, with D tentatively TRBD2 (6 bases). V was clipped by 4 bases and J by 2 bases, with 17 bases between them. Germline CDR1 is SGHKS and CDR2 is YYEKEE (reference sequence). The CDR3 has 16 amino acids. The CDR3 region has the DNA TGTGCCAGCAGCACCGGACTAAAGCTTGCCACAGATACGCAGTATTTT. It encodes CASSTGLKLATDTQYF.

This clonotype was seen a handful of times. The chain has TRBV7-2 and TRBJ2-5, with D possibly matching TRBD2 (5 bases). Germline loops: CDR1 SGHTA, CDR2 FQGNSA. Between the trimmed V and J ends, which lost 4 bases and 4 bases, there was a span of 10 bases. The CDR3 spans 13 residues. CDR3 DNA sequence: TGTGCCAGCAGCTACCGGGGATCAGAGACCCAGTACTTC. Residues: CASSYRGSETQYF.

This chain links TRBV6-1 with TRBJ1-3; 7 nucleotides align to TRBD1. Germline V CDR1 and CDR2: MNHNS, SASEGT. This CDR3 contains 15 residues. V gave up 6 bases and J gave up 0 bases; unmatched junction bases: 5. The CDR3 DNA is TGTGCCAGCAGCCCGGGACAGATCTCTGGAAACACCATATATTTT. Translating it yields CASSPGQISGNTIYF.

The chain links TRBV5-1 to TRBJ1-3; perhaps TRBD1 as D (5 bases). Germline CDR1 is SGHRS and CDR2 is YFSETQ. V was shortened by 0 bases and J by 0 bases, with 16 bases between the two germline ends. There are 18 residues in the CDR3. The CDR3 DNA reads TGCGCCAGCAGCTTGGGGGGCCGAGGAGTCTTCTCTGGAAACACCATATATTTT. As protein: CASSLGGRGVFSGNTIYF.

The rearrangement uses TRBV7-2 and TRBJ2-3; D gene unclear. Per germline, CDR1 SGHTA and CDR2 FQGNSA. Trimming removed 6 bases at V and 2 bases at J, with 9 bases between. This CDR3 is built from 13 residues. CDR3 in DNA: TGTGCCAGCAGGAGACAATACACAGATACGCAGTATTTT. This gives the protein CASRRQYTDTQYF.

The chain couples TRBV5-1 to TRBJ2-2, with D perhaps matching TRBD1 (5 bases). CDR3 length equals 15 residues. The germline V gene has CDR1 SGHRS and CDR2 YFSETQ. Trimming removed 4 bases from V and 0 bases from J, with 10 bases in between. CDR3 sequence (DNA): TGCGCCAGCAGCCAGGGCCACGCGAACACCGGGGAGCTGTTTTTT. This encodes CASSQGHANTGELFF.

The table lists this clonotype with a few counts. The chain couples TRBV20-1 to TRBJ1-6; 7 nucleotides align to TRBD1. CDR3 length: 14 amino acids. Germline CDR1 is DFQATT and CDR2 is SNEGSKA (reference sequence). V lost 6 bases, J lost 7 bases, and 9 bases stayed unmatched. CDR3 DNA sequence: TGCAGTGCCCCGACAGGGCCCATAAATTCACCCCTCCACTTT. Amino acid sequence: CSAPTGPINSPLHF.